These 17 T cell receptor beta chains originate from one sample sequenced in a study of blood T cell repertoires in COVID-19. Clones were sequenced by immunoSEQ multiplex PCR, and TCRdb holds only the in-frame ones, with some missing. The table has roughly 430,000 clones, 88% seen once; the top ten hold approximately 2.1%. Sequencing was performed on PBMCs or T cells enriched from blood (not recorded which). Source of these receptors: a woman aged 40-49 years with acute COVID-19.

V is TRBV7-8 and J is TRBJ2-2; D may be TRBD1 (6 bases). Per the germline V gene, CDR1 is SGHVS and CDR2 is FQNEAQ. This CDR3 region has 15 residues. V lost 1 base and J lost 7, with 13 bases in between. The CDR3 loop is CASSLVAGADGELFF. In DNA form, the CDR3 reads TGTGCCAGCAGCTTAGTAGCAGGGGCGGACGGGGAGCTGTTTTTT.

V and J are TRBV5-1 and TRBJ1-2, with 11 bases aligning to TRBD1. The CDR3 is 18 amino acids. Looked up from germline, CDR1 is SGHRS and CDR2 is YFSETQ. V was clipped by 4 bases and J by 6 bases; unmatched bases: 17. CDR3 sequence: CASSAAGTGGTIVDGYTF. CDR3 sequence (DNA): TGCGCCAGCAGCGCCGCTGGGACAGGGGGTACGATTGTAGATGGCTACACCTTC.

V gene TRBV2 combines with J gene TRBJ2-3, with TRBD2 matching over 8 bases. Germline CDR1 and CDR2: SNHLY and FYNNEI. V lost 8 bases, J lost 6 bases, and 7 bases stayed unmatched. The CDR3 has 13 residues. This CDR3 reads CASFRGGPDTQYF. The CDR3 DNA follows: TGTGCCAGCTTTCGGGGGGGGCCGGATACGCAGTATTTT.

The chain links TRBV5-1 to TRBJ1-1; TRBD1 matches 7 bases. The CDR3 covers 14 residues. Per germline, CDR1 SGHRS and CDR2 YFSETQ. V gave up 4 bases and J gave up 0 bases; unmatched junction bases: 3. The CDR3 loop reads CASSPQGVNTEAFF. The CDR3 DNA reads as TGCGCCAGCAGCCCCCAGGGGGTGAACACTGAAGCTTTCTTT.

The chain couples TRBV6-6 to TRBJ1-6; D remains ambiguous. This CDR3 is 10 amino acids long. With 8 bases removed from V and 11 bases from J, the gap between germline ends came to 7 bases. Germline V gene lookup returns CDR1 MNHNY and CDR2 SVGAGI (reference sequence). In nucleotides, the CDR3 is TGTGCCAGCGGAGGGACACCCCTCCACTTT. This translates into CASGGTPLHF.

The chain recombines TRBV27 with TRBJ2-2, with 13 nucleotides matching TRBD2. V lost 5 bases and J lost 6; bases outside the gene matches: 3. The CDR3 loop spans 15 amino acids. Per the germline V gene, CDR1 is MNHEY and CDR2 is SMNVEV (reference sequence). CDR3 sequence reads: CASSRTSGGPGELFF. Written as DNA, the CDR3 is TGTGCCAGCAGTCGGACTAGCGGGGGACCCGGGGAGCTGTTTTTT.

This sequence joins TRBV20-1 and TRBJ2-7; D remains ambiguous. Deletions cut 3 bases from V and 2 bases from J, with 11 bases between. This CDR3 is 13 amino acids long. CDR1 and CDR2 from the germline V gene are DFQATT and SNEGSKA (reference sequence). The CDR3 coding sequence is TGCAGTGCTAGTTCCCCCGTTACCTACGAGCAGTACTTC. Encoded protein: CSASSPVTYEQYF.

This chain links TRBV5-8 with TRBJ1-3; D gene uncertain. Germline V CDR1 and CDR2: SGHTS, YDEGEE. This CDR3 has 16 residues. V lost 6 bases to trimming and J lost 0 bases, with 16 bases between them. The CDR3 bases are TGTGCCAGCACCACCCGGTTTTCTACCTCTGGAAACACCATATATTTT. As protein: CASTTRFSTSGNTIYF.

The chain joins TRBV15 to TRBJ2-5, with 7 bases identical to TRBD1. Trimming took 4 bases from V and 0 from J; bases not matched to a gene: 5. Germline V gives CDR1 LNHNV, CDR2 YYDKDF (reference sequence). CDR3 length: 15 amino acids. CDR3 in DNA: TGTGCCACCAGCATACCGACAGGGTACCAAGAGACCCAGTACTTC. This translates into CATSIPTGYQETQYF. Full variable domain (outside the CDR3, taken from reference TRBV15 and TRBJ2-5): DAMVIQNPRYQVTQFGKPVTLSCSQTLNHNVMYWYQQKSSQAPKLLFHYYDKDFNNEADTPDNFQSRRPNTSFCFLDIRSPGLGDTAMYLCATSIPTGYQETQYFGPGTRLLVL.

This rearrangement joins TRBV24-1 to TRBJ1-5; perhaps TRBD1 as D (6 bases). V was cut by 5 bases and J by 5 bases, with 9 bases left in between. CDR1 is KGHDR, CDR2 SFDVKD, per germline. The CDR3 has 13 amino acids. The CDR3: CATSAYRDQPQHF. The DNA of the CDR3 is TGTGCCACCAGTGCTTACAGGGATCAGCCCCAGCATTTT.

This chain connects TRBV6-5 to TRBJ2-1; 8 bases are shared with TRBD1. This CDR3 comprises 15 residues. After removal of 5 bases from V and 0 bases from J, the junction contained 3 bases not matched to a gene. CDR1 is MNHEY, CDR2 SVGAGI, per germline. CDR3 loop: CASSKGTGSYNEQFF. The CDR3 nucleotides are TGTGCCAGCAGTAAGGGGACAGGCTCCTACAATGAGCAGTTCTTC.

This sequence joins TRBV19 and TRBJ1-5; D gene unclear. Trimming stripped 3 bases from V and 4 bases from J, with 10 bases between. In germline, CDR1 is LNHDA, CDR2 SQIVND (reference sequence). This CDR3 region has 14 residues. The CDR3 sequence is CASSMGQSNQPQHF. DNA of the CDR3: TGTGCCAGTAGTATGGGCCAGTCGAATCAGCCCCAGCATTTT.

This clone was recorded once. The genes are TRBV12-5 and TRBJ2-2; tentative D call: TRBD2 (6 bases). With 5 bases removed from V and 2 bases from J, the gap between germline ends came to 12 bases. The germline V gene has CDR1 LGHNT and CDR2 FRNRAP. This CDR3 has 15 residues. CDR3 region: CASGTTSTNTGELFF. In DNA form, the CDR3 reads TGTGCTAGTGGTACAACTAGCACTAACACCGGGGAGCTGTTTTTT.

The J gene is TRBJ1-1, the V gene TRBV5-1, with D tentatively TRBD1 (5 bases). Germline V gene data show CDR1 as SGHRS and CDR2 as YFSETQ. The CDR3 runs to 14 residues. The V end was cut by 4 bases, the J end by 3 bases, with 13 bases between. The CDR3 loop is CASSPFAGYTEAFF. The CDR3 DNA is TGCGCCAGCAGCCCATTCGCAGGGTACACTGAAGCTTTCTTT.

The chain joins TRBV19 to TRBJ2-7; 11 positions match TRBD2. V was clipped by 7 bases and J by 5 bases; unmatched bases: 4. Germline V gene lookup returns CDR1 LNHDA and CDR2 SQIVND (reference sequence). The CDR3 runs 13 residues. In DNA form, the CDR3 reads TGTGCCAGTAACCCTAGCGGGGGGCACGAGCAGTACTTC. This translates into CASNPSGGHEQYF.

This chain uses TRBV9 with TRBJ2-7, with 11 positions matching TRBD2. The CDR3 spans 18 residues. With V trimmed by 0 bases and J by 0 bases, 8 bases remained unmatched. The germline V gene has CDR1 SGDLS and CDR2 YYNGEE. CDR3 sequence: CASSVGSASGGISYEQYF. CDR3 sequence (DNA): TGTGCCAGCAGCGTAGGTTCGGCTAGCGGGGGGATCTCCTACGAGCAGTACTTC.

The rearrangement joins TRBV4-1 to TRBJ2-2; 8 nucleotides match TRBD1. V trimming: 0 bases; J trimming: 7 bases; junction bases outside the gene matches: 4. This CDR3 has 15 residues. CDR1 is MGHRA, CDR2 YSYEKL, per germline. CDR3 coding DNA: TGCGCCAGCAGCCAAGATACAGGGGGAGGCGGGGAGCTGTTTTTT. Protein product: CASSQDTGGGGELFF.